This TCR beta chain originates from a study of blood T cell repertoires in COVID-19. Only in-frame clones appear in the TCRdb table, and some are missing; sequencing was by immunoSEQ multiplex PCR. The sample records about 270,000 clones, about 89% being singletons. The V gene's germline CDR1 is LGHNA and CDR2 YSLEER. V lost 4 bases and J lost 3; bases outside the gene matches: 8. The CDR3 is 15 amino acids. The sequence was collected from a young woman who had recovered from COVID-19. Sequenced input: PBMCs or T cells enriched from blood (not recorded which). J is TRBJ2-7 and V is TRBV4-3; TRBD1 agrees at 8 bases. CDR3 nucleotides: TGCGCCAGCAGCCCACAAACTGACAGGGGCTACGAGCAGTACTTC. It yields the protein CASSPQTDRGYEQYF.